This T cell receptor (beta chain) was sequenced for a study of blood T cell repertoires in COVID-19. Overall study context: Some COVID-19 samples were acute and others convalescent; all came from the United States, Italy and Spain. T cells, B-cell-depleted T cells, or PBMCs supplied cDNA or gDNA.

CDR3 length: 14 amino acids. Trimming at V came to 3 bases and at J to 2 bases, leaving 1 base not matched to a gene. In germline, CDR1 is LNHNV, CDR2 YYDKDF (reference sequence). The assay was immunoSEQ multiplex PCR, and TCRdb's table has in-frame clones only and misses some. Of fewer than 75,000 clones listed, 80% to 95% are singletons. A single count supports this clone. Specimen: peripheral blood. This TCR came from a man in his fifties with active COVID-19. J is TRBJ1-2 and V is TRBV15; 9 bases are a match to TRBD1. In DNA, the CDR3 is TGTGCCACCAGCAGGGGACAGGGAAACTATGGCTACACCTTC. It encodes CATSRGQGNYGYTF.